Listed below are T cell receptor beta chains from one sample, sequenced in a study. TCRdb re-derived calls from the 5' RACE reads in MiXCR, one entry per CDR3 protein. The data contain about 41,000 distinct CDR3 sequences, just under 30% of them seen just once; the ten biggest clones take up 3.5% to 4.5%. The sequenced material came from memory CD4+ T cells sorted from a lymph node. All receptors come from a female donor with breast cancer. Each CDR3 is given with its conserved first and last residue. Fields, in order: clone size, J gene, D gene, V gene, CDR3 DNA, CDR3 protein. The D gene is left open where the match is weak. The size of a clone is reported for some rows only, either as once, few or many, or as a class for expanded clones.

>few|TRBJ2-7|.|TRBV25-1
TGTGCCAGCAGTCCCTTTCCCCAGGGTGACGAGCAGTACTTC
CASSPFPQGDEQYF
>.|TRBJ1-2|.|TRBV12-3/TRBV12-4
TGTGCCAGCAGCAACTCTAACTATGGCTACACCTTC
CASSNSNYGYTF
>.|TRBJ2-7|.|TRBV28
.
CASSTSASYEQYF
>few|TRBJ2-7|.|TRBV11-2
TGTGCCAGCAGCTTAGATCCCGCCAGGGACGACGAGCAGTACTTC
CASSLDPARDDEQYF
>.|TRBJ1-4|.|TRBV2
TGTGCCAGCAGTGAATTGCTGGGTGAAAAACTGTTTTTT
CASSELLGEKLFF
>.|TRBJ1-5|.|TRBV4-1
TGCGCCAGCAGCCAGGTGGACAGTTCCAATCAGCCCCAGCATTTT
CASSQVDSSNQPQHF
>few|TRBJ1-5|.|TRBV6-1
TGTGCCAGCACCCCGTGGGGCCCCGTTCAGCCCCAGCATTTT
CASTPWGPVQPQHF
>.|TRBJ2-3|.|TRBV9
TGTGCCAGCAGCTCCGGCCCGATCGCAGATACGCAGTATTTT
CASSSGPIADTQYF
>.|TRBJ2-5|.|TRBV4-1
TGCGCCAGCAAGGGAGTCCAAGAGACCCAGTACTTC
CASKGVQETQYF
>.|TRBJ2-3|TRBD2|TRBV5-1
TGCGCCAGCAGCTTGAGATCCCTAGCGGGGATAACAGATACGCAGTATTTT
CASSLRSLAGITDTQYF
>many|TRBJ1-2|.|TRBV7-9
TGTGCCAGCAGCTCGACAGACTATGGCTACACCTTC
CASSSTDYGYTF
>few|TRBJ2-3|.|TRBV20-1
TGCAGTGCTAGTCTTCATCCTAGCACAGATACGCAGTATTTT
CSASLHPSTDTQYF
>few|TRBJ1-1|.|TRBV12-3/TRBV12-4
TGTGCCAGCAGTTTCGGGGGGGACACTGAAGCTTTCTTT
CASSFGGDTEAFF
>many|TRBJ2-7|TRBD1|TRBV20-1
TGCAGTGCTAGAAGGGGGACAGGCTACGAGCAGTACTTC
CSARRGTGYEQYF
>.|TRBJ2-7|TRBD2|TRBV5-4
TGTGCCAGCAGCTTTGGGGCCGGGACTAGCGGTACCTACGAGCAGTACTTC
CASSFGAGTSGTYEQYF
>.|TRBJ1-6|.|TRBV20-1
.
CSAWGPGTLPTHF
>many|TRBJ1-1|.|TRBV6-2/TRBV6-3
TGTGCCAGCAGTTACACGGGGGGCACTGAAGCTTTCTTT
CASSYTGGTEAFF
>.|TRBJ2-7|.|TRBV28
TGTGCCAGCACCCCCCTCGGGATCGACGAGCAGTACTTC
CASTPLGIDEQYF
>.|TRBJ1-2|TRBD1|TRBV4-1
TGCGCCAGCAGCCAAGGAGCGTCTGGACAGGGGGGCTACACCTTC
CASSQGASGQGGYTF
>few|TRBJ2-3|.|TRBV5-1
TGCGCCAGCATCCGGGACAACCCTAGCACAGATACGCAGTATTTT
CASIRDNPSTDTQYF
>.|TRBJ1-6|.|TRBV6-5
TGTGCCAGCAGTTACAGGGGCCCGAGCTCCTATAATTCACCCCTCCACTTT
CASSYRGPSSYNSPLHF
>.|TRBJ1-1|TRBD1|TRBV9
TGTGCCAGCAGCGTAGGTGACAGGGGGCGGGATGAAGCTTTCTTT
CASSVGDRGRDEAFF
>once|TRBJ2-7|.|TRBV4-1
TGCACCAGCAGCCAAGAGGGGGTGGCCTACGAGCAGTACTTC
CTSSQEGVAYEQYF
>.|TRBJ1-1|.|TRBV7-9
TGTGCCAGCAGCCCCTGGGTACGGGACACTGAAGCTTTCTTT
CASSPWVRDTEAFF
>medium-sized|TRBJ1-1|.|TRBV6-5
TGTGCCAGCACGAGGGTAATGAACACTGAAGCTTTCTTT
CASTRVMNTEAFF
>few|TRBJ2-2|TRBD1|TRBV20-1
TGCAGTGCTAAAGGGACAGGGCACGACACCGGGGAGCTGTTTTTT
CSAKGTGHDTGELFF
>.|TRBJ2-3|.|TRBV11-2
TGTGCCAGCAGCACCGGGCCCGTCGAGGATACGCAGTATTTT
CASSTGPVEDTQYF
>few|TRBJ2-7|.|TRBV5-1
TGCGCCAGCAGCTTAACAGCAGCTTACGAGCAGTACTTC
CASSLTAAYEQYF
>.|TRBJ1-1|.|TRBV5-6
TGTGCCAGCGTCGGGACGTACCCGAACACTGAAGCTTTCTTT
CASVGTYPNTEAFF
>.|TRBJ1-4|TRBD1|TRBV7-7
TGTGCCAGCAGCTTAGGGGTCGACAGGGAAAGGGAAAAACTGTTTTTT
CASSLGVDREREKLFF
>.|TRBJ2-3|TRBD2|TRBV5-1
TGCGCCAGCAGCAAAGGAGCGGGGGGGCGTCGCACAGATACGCAGTATTTT
CASSKGAGGRRTDTQYF
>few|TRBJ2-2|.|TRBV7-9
TGTGCCAGCAGCCGAGCTTGGGATGCCGGGGAGCTGTTTTTT
CASSRAWDAGELFF
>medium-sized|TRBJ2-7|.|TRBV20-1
TGCAGTGCTAGCCAAAGGGACTACGAGCAGTACTTC
CSASQRDYEQYF
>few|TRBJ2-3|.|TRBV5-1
TGCGCCAGCAGCTTGGAGGCTAGCGCAGATACGCAGTATTTT
CASSLEASADTQYF
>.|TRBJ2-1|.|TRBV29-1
TGCAGCACGGAGGGCAGGGCGTCCTACAATGAGCAGTTCTTC
CSTEGRASYNEQFF
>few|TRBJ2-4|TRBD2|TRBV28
TGTGCCAGCAGACCTAGCGGGAGGACCAAAAACATTCAGTACTTC
CASRPSGRTKNIQYF
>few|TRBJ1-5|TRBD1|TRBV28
TGTGCCAGCAGTTTACCTCCTCACAGGGGACCGAATCAGCCCCAGCATTTT
CASSLPPHRGPNQPQHF
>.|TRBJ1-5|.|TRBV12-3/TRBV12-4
TGTGCCAGCAGTTTAGGGGAGAATCAGCCCCAGCATTTT
CASSLGENQPQHF
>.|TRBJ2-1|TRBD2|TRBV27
TGTGCCAGCAGTGTAGCGGGATTCTCCTACAATGAGCAGTTCTTC
CASSVAGFSYNEQFF
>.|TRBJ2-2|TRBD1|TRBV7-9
TGTGCCAGCAGCCGAGGGCAGGGGGTCACCGGGGAGCTGTTTTTT
CASSRGQGVTGELFF
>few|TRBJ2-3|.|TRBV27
TGTGCCAGCAGTTTATATCCCACAGATACGCAGTATTTT
CASSLYPTDTQYF
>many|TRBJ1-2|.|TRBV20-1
TGCAGTGCTAGAGATTGGGCGGGATCGAGCTATGGCTACACCTTC
CSARDWAGSSYGYTF
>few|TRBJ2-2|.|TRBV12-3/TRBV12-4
TGTGCCAGCAGAGACGCGAACACCGGGGAGCTGTTTTTT
CASRDANTGELFF
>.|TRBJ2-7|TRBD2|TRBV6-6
TGTGCCGGCAGTTCCGGACTAGCGGGAGGCTACGAGCAGTACTTC
CAGSSGLAGGYEQYF
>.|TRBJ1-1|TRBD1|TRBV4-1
TGCGCCTCCAATGACAGGGGTGGAAAGTACACTGAAGCTTTCTTT
CASNDRGGKYTEAFF
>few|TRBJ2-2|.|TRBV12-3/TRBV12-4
TGTGCCAGCAGTTTCGGCAGGGCCACCGGGGAGCTGTTTTTT
CASSFGRATGELFF
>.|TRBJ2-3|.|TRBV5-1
TGCGCCAGCAGCGTCACAGATACGCAGTATTTT
CASSVTDTQYF
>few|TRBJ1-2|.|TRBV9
TGTGCCAGCAGCCCCAGAGGGGATTGGGGTGGCTACACCTTC
CASSPRGDWGGYTF
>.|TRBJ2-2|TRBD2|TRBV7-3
TGTGCCAGCAGCGCTAGCGGGCCCACCGGGGAGCTGTTTTTT
CASSASGPTGELFF
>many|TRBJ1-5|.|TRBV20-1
TGCAGTGCTAGAGATCTCGGCTCCTATAGCAATCAGCCCCAGCATTTT
CSARDLGSYSNQPQHF
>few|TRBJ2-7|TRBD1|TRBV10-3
TGTGCCACCGGGACAGGGGGCTCCGAGCAGTACTTC
CATGTGGSEQYF
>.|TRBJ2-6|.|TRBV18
TGTGCCAGCTCACCGGGCGGGGCCTCTGGGGCCAACGTCCTGACTTTC
CASSPGGASGANVLTF
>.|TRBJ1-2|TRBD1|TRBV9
TGTGCCAGTAACCGACAGGGCTACGGCTACACCTTC
CASNRQGYGYTF
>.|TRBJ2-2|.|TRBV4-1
TGCGCCAGCAGCCAAGAAAACGACAGATCCGGGGAGCTGTTTTTT
CASSQENDRSGELFF
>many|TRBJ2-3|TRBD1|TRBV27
TGTGCCAGCAGTGTACAGGGGGCCGGGACGCAGTATTTT
CASSVQGAGTQYF
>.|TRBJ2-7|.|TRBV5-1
TGCGCCAGCAGCTTGAACAGGGTCAGCGAGCAGTACTTC
CASSLNRVSEQYF
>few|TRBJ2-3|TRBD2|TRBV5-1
TGCGCCAGCAGCTTGGCCCCCCTAGCGGGAGTAACAGATACGCAGTATTTT
CASSLAPLAGVTDTQYF